This T cell receptor (beta chain) is from a study of breast tumors, draining lymph nodes, adjacent tissues. Study-level points and caveats: Tumor and nontumor repertoires were significantly more similar in luminal-like than in basal-like breast cancer. Findings are consistent with lymph node origin and intratumoral expansion of most tumor T cells. Tumor repertoires ranked between lymph nodes and nontumor tissue in diversity, with V and J gene preferences.

This clonotype was observed many times. The antigen remains undetermined. The lymph nodes were axillary draining lymph nodes from breast cancer patients. A single record per CDR3 protein comes from TCRdb applying MiXCR to the multiplex PCR reads. The repertoire includes 83,000 or so distinct CDR3 sequences, approximately 19% of them detected once, and around 2.5% sits in the top ten. Sequenced: axillary lymph node tissue. The receptor comes from a female donor with breast cancer. Some clones in this sample may be carry-over from other donors' samples.

CDR3 coding DNA: TGTGCCAGCAGCTCCATAAGGTCCCCCGTCTCCTCTGGGGCCAACGTCCTGACTTTC. This gives the protein CASSSIRSPVSSGANVLTF. The chain links TRBV7-3 to TRBJ2-6; D is unresolved. Germline CDR1 and CDR2: SGHTA and FQGTGA. The CDR3 totals 19 residues. Between the trimmed V and J ends, which lost 4 bases and 0 bases, there was a span of 19 bases.